The T cell receptor (beta chain) described here comes from a study of T-cell memory formation after mild COVID-19. Notes on the study in general: A second wave expanding day 15 to 37 was CD4+-biased; contracting clones were balanced.

This CDR3 contains 15 residues. The V end was cut by 4 bases, the J end by 2 bases, with 15 bases between. Germline V gene data show CDR1 as SGHVS and CDR2 as FQNEAQ. MiXCR, applied by TCRdb to the 5' RACE reads, yields one record per CDR3 protein. The table includes about 210,000 distinct CDR3 sequences, around 26% detected once. Details on this clonotype: The antigen is unknown.

The sample consisted of PBMCs or a T cell subset sorted from them (not recorded which). The sequence was collected from an adult woman who had mild COVID-19 (a few samples of this study predate the infection). Cell type and time point are not known. V usage is TRBV7-8 and J usage is TRBJ2-7; D is perhaps TRBD1 (7 bases). CDR3 region: CASSSRRGLPYEQYF. The CDR3 region has the DNA TGTGCCAGCAGCTCGAGGAGGGGGCTGCCCTACGAGCAGTACTTC.